A selection of T cell receptor beta chains follows, all from one sample in a study of T cell repertoires in cytomegalovirus infection. TCRdb reanalysed the reads using MiXCR and keeps one entry per CDR3 protein. The sample holds about 900,000 distinct CDR3 sequences, roughly 30% seen once. Their antigens remain unidentified. Sequenced material: cultured CD8+ T cells from PBMCs, taken from culture after CMV antigen stimulation. These receptors came from a human donor in good health (CMV status not recorded). Some clones in this sample may be carry-over from other donors' samples. Both conserved end residues are part of each CDR3. Each record gives: CDR3 DNA, CDR3 protein, V gene, J gene, clone size, D gene. D genes are given only for firm matches. Size tells how often a clone was seen (once, few, many) or the class of an expanded clone, and some rows leave it out.

cdr3_nt: TGTGCCAGCAGCCCGGGGGCAGGGAATGAGCAGTTCTTC
cdr3_aa: CASSPGAGNEQFF
v_call: TRBV7-9
j_call: TRBJ2-1
clone_size: few
d_call: .

cdr3_nt: TGTGCCAGCAACGCTGGACGAAGTGGGCCTTTCTTT
cdr3_aa: CASNAGRSGPFF
v_call: TRBV7-9
j_call: TRBJ1-1
clone_size: .
d_call: .

cdr3_nt: TGTGCCAGCAGCGGGGGGTCTCGGGATGACTTCTTC
cdr3_aa: CASSGGSRDDFF
v_call: TRBV5-6
j_call: TRBJ2-1
clone_size: few
d_call: .

cdr3_nt: TGTGCCAGCACGGGCTCCGGGGGCCTACTGGCAGATACGCAGTATTTT
cdr3_aa: CASTGSGGLLADTQYF
v_call: TRBV12-3/TRBV12-4
j_call: TRBJ2-3
clone_size: few
d_call: .

cdr3_nt: TGTGCCACCAGTGGCCCGCGTACTGAAGCTTTCTTT
cdr3_aa: CATSGPRTEAFF
v_call: TRBV24-1
j_call: TRBJ1-1
clone_size: many
d_call: .

cdr3_nt: TGCGCCAGCAGCCAAGAGACGGGACACCTAGACGGCTACACCTTC
cdr3_aa: CASSQETGHLDGYTF
v_call: TRBV4-3
j_call: TRBJ1-2
clone_size: .
d_call: .

cdr3_nt: TGTACCAGCAGCCTAACGAGCGGGGCGGGCCATGAGCAGTTCTTC
cdr3_aa: CTSSLTSGAGHEQFF
v_call: TRBV7-8
j_call: TRBJ2-1
clone_size: .
d_call: TRBD2

cdr3_nt: TGTGCCAGCAGTTTAGGACCGGGGGCGGTGTACAATGAGCAGTTCTTC
cdr3_aa: CASSLGPGAVYNEQFF
v_call: TRBV27
j_call: TRBJ2-1
clone_size: .
d_call: .

cdr3_nt: TGTGCCAGCAGTTTAACGGCAGGGAGGCAAGAGACCCAGTACTTC
cdr3_aa: CASSLTAGRQETQYF
v_call: TRBV12-3/TRBV12-4
j_call: TRBJ2-5
clone_size: .
d_call: .

cdr3_nt: TGTGCCAGCAGTGAGGACAGGGTGAACTATGGCTACACCTTC
cdr3_aa: CASSEDRVNYGYTF
v_call: TRBV12-3/TRBV12-4
j_call: TRBJ1-2
clone_size: .
d_call: TRBD1

cdr3_nt: TGTGCCAGCAGTTCGGACATCTCCAAGGAGACCCAGTACTTC
cdr3_aa: CASSSDISKETQYF
v_call: TRBV27
j_call: TRBJ2-5
clone_size: many
d_call: .

cdr3_nt: TGTGCCAGCACAATATGGGGTTTCAATCAGCCCCAGCATTTT
cdr3_aa: CASTIWGFNQPQHF
v_call: TRBV6-2/TRBV6-3
j_call: TRBJ1-5
clone_size: .
d_call: .

cdr3_nt: TGTGCCATCAGTGGAGGGTTGTATGGCTACACCTTC
cdr3_aa: CAISGGLYGYTF
v_call: TRBV10-3
j_call: TRBJ1-2
clone_size: .
d_call: .

cdr3_nt: TGTGCCAGCAGTTACTCCTCGATTGGCGGTAAACTGTTTTTT
cdr3_aa: CASSYSSIGGKLFF
v_call: TRBV6-6
j_call: TRBJ1-4
clone_size: .
d_call: .

cdr3_nt: TGTGCCAGCAGTTATAAGGACTGGCTTACGGCTGAAGCTTTCTTT
cdr3_aa: CASSYKDWLTAEAFF
v_call: TRBV7-2
j_call: TRBJ1-1
clone_size: few
d_call: .

cdr3_nt: TGTGCCAGCAGCTCTGACTGGAACATTGACACAGATACGCAGTATTTT
cdr3_aa: CASSSDWNIDTDTQYF
v_call: TRBV7-2
j_call: TRBJ2-3
clone_size: many
d_call: .

cdr3_nt: TGTGCCAGCAGCTCAACTCTGAAACCCAATCAGCCCCAGCATTTT
cdr3_aa: CASSSTLKPNQPQHF
v_call: TRBV7-9
j_call: TRBJ1-5
clone_size: .
d_call: .

cdr3_nt: TGTGCCAGCAGCTTACGAGGACAGGGGGCATGGAATGAGCAGTTCTTC
cdr3_aa: CASSLRGQGAWNEQFF
v_call: TRBV7-9
j_call: TRBJ2-1
clone_size: .
d_call: TRBD1

cdr3_nt: TGTGCCAGCAGGCAGAGGGCGGGTGGGGCCAACGTCCTGACTTTC
cdr3_aa: CASRQRAGGANVLTF
v_call: TRBV28
j_call: TRBJ2-6
clone_size: few
d_call: .

cdr3_nt: TGTGCCAGCAGCGCTTTGACAGGGGGGAACACTGAAGCTTTCTTT
cdr3_aa: CASSALTGGNTEAFF
v_call: TRBV9
j_call: TRBJ1-1
clone_size: .
d_call: TRBD1

cdr3_nt: TGTGCCAGCAGTTACGCCCCCAACGGGGAGCTGTTTTTT
cdr3_aa: CASSYAPNGELFF
v_call: TRBV6-2/TRBV6-3
j_call: TRBJ2-2
clone_size: .
d_call: .

cdr3_nt: TGTGCCAGCAGCCCCGGACAGATCTCTGGAAACACCATATATTTT
cdr3_aa: CASSPGQISGNTIYF
v_call: TRBV7-9
j_call: TRBJ1-3
clone_size: few
d_call: .

cdr3_nt: TGTGCCAGCAGTTTTTTAGGGACTAATTCACCCCTCCACTTT
cdr3_aa: CASSFLGTNSPLHF
v_call: TRBV28
j_call: TRBJ1-6
clone_size: few
d_call: .

cdr3_nt: TGTGCCAGCAGTTACCTAGACAGGGAGGGCAATCAGCCCCAGCATTTT
cdr3_aa: CASSYLDREGNQPQHF
v_call: TRBV6-6
j_call: TRBJ1-5
clone_size: few
d_call: TRBD1

cdr3_nt: TGTGCCAGCAGCCCTACAGGGGGCGAGGCCGAGTACACCATATATTTT
cdr3_aa: CASSPTGGEAEYTIYF
v_call: TRBV7-9
j_call: TRBJ1-3
clone_size: few
d_call: TRBD1

cdr3_nt: TGTGCCAGCAGTTTAGGGCCGCCCGGGCCCCAGCATTTT
cdr3_aa: CASSLGPPGPQHF
v_call: TRBV12-3/TRBV12-4
j_call: TRBJ1-5
clone_size: .
d_call: .

cdr3_nt: TGTGCCAGCAGCGCCTTCTCTAGCGGGGGGGGGAATGAGCAGTTCTTC
cdr3_aa: CASSAFSSGGGNEQFF
v_call: TRBV9
j_call: TRBJ2-1
clone_size: .
d_call: TRBD2

cdr3_nt: TGTGCCAGCAGCTTGTTGACTTGCGGGGAGTACAATGAGCAGTTCTTC
cdr3_aa: CASSLLTCGEYNEQFF
v_call: TRBV7-6
j_call: TRBJ2-1
clone_size: .
d_call: .

cdr3_nt: TGTGCCCACCTGGACAGGGCCACAGATACGCAGTATTTT
cdr3_aa: CAHLDRATDTQYF
v_call: TRBV7-9
j_call: TRBJ2-3
clone_size: .
d_call: TRBD1

cdr3_nt: TGTGCCAGCAGTTCGCAGGGGGCGGTTAGCAATCAGCCCCAGCATTTT
cdr3_aa: CASSSQGAVSNQPQHF
v_call: TRBV6-6
j_call: TRBJ1-5
clone_size: few
d_call: TRBD1

cdr3_nt: TGTGCCAGCAGCCCCGATAGGGGGGCTGGGATGAACACTGAAGCTTTCTTT
cdr3_aa: CASSPDRGAGMNTEAFF
v_call: TRBV7-4
j_call: TRBJ1-1
clone_size: .
d_call: .

cdr3_nt: TGCGCCAGCAGCCTTTCCATCGACAGGGCGAACACTGAAGCTTTCTTT
cdr3_aa: CASSLSIDRANTEAFF
v_call: TRBV4-3
j_call: TRBJ1-1
clone_size: .
d_call: TRBD1

cdr3_nt: TGTGCCAGCAGCTTCGGGCCCGGTGGGAATCAGCCCCAGCATTTT
cdr3_aa: CASSFGPGGNQPQHF
v_call: TRBV7-8
j_call: TRBJ1-5
clone_size: many
d_call: .

cdr3_nt: TGTGCCAGCAGTTACTTACAGGGGATGAACACTGAAGCTTTCTTT
cdr3_aa: CASSYLQGMNTEAFF
v_call: TRBV6-6
j_call: TRBJ1-1
clone_size: .
d_call: TRBD1

cdr3_nt: TGTGCCAGCAGCACAGGGGCCCTAGGCAACAAGCTTCTCCGCACAGATACGCAGTATTTT
cdr3_aa: CASSTGALGNKLLRTDTQYF
v_call: TRBV7-9
j_call: TRBJ2-3
clone_size: many
d_call: TRBD1

cdr3_nt: TGTGCCAGCAGTTATGCTGCAGTAGATACGCAGTATTTT
cdr3_aa: CASSYAAVDTQYF
v_call: TRBV6-1
j_call: TRBJ2-3
clone_size: few
d_call: .